This section outlines one T cell receptor (beta chain) sequence together with its context. Its antigen is as yet unknown. This record belongs to a study of blood T cells in healthy people across ages. Study results and limitations: Across samples, TCR beta diversity tracked strongly with naive T cell percentage.

Combining a sample-barcoded 5' primer with a J-beta primer mix, a second PCR ran for roughly 7 to 11 cycles. MiXCR, applied by TCRdb to the 5' RACE reads, yields one record per CDR3 protein. Among fewer than 900,000 distinct CDR3 sequences listed, roughly two fifths were seen once. The CDR3 is 15 residues long. CDR1 MDHEN and CDR2 SYDVKM come from the germline V gene. The sequence came from a woman aged 60-70 years in good health. The sample was blood. This sequence joins TRBV28 and TRBJ2-4; weak D call: TRBD2 (6 bases). The J call may be faulty, since TRBJ2-7 better matches the DNA end. This CDR3 is CASSIASAHACEQYF. CDR3 nucleotide sequence: TGTGCCAGCAGTATAGCTAGCGCCCATGCCTGCGAGCAGTACTTC.